The clone carrying this T cell receptor (beta chain) came up a few times. The antigen remains unidentified. The CDR3 is made up of 14 amino acids. CDR1 SGDLS and CDR2 YYNGEE come from the germline V gene. The trim removed 4 bases at V and 1 base at J, leaving 1 base unmatched. The data originate from a study of beta chain features in type 1 diabetes. General observations from the study: Moderate but significant shortening of TCRB CDR3s was recorded in all four CD4+ subsets from Type 1 diabetes patients.

The sequenced template was cDNA made from the entire isolated RNA. Some clones are missing from TCRdb's copy, which holds only in-frame ones; the method was immunoSEQ multiplex PCR. The data contain 160,000 or so clones, roughly 63% of them singletons. The clonotype originates from a man aged 30 to 45 with type 1 diabetes. The sample comprised naive CD4+ T cells from blood. The chain uses TRBV9 and TRBJ2-2, with TRBD1 matching over 7 bases. CDR3 protein: CASSRQGNTGELFF. In DNA form, the CDR3 reads TGTGCCAGCAGCCGACAGGGGAACACCGGGGAGCTGTTTTTT.